The rows below give T cell receptor beta chains drawn from one sample of a study of blood T cell repertoires in COVID-19. Sequencing used immunoSEQ multiplex PCR; TCRdb keeps in-frame clones, though not all of them. The data hold roughly 150,000 clones, with more than 85% observed a single time. Sample: peripheral blood. The receptors originated from a woman at least 80 years old with COVID-19, enrolled during active disease. CDR3s include the opening cysteine and the closing phenylalanine or tryptophan. A D gene is named only where the DNA matches it firmly. A clone size is listed for some rows: how often the clone was seen (once, few, many), or a class if it is expanded.

abundance	d_gene	v_gene	j_gene	CDR3nt	CDR3aa
-	TRBD1	TRBV6-2/TRBV6-3	TRBJ1-1	TGTGCCAGCAGACCTACAACAGGGGGTTCCACTGAAGCTTTCTTT	CASRPTTGGSTEAFF
once	TRBD1	TRBV19	TRBJ1-5	TGTGCCAGTAGTATGAGGGGCCAGGGGGCGCGTCAGCCCCAGCATTTT	CASSMRGQGARQPQHF
-	-	TRBV5-1	TRBJ2-5	TGCGCCAGCAGGGCTGGCGGGTTTCAAGAGACCCAGTACTTC	CASRAGGFQETQYF
-	TRBD1	TRBV5-4	TRBJ1-4	TGTGCCAGCAGCCACGGGACAGCAAATGAAAAACTGTTTTTT	CASSHGTANEKLFF
-	-	TRBV6-5	TRBJ1-2	TGTGCCAGCAGTCCCCAGGGACAAGGGGGCTACACCTTC	CASSPQGQGGYTF
-	-	TRBV6-1	TRBJ2-7	TGTGCCAGCAGTGAAGCATGGGGCACCTACGAGCAGTACTTC	CASSEAWGTYEQYF
-	-	TRBV14	TRBJ2-7	TGTGCCAGCAGCCAAGACAGATACGAGCAGTACTTC	CASSQDRYEQYF
-	-	TRBV7-8	TRBJ1-4	TGTGCCAGCAGCTCGGACTTCGGTGGTGAAAAACTGTTTTTT	CASSSDFGGEKLFF
-	TRBD1	TRBV7-8	TRBJ1-4	TGTGCCAGCAGCCCGCGGACAGGTTCTAATGAAAAACTGTTTTTT	CASSPRTGSNEKLFF
-	-	TRBV7-2	TRBJ2-7	TGTGCCAGCAGCTTACTCAGCGCGAGCTCCTACGAGCAGTACTTC	CASSLLSASSYEQYF
-	-	TRBV7-9	TRBJ2-1	TGTGCCAGCAGCTTAGGCGGACAGTCGGGCAATGAGCAGTTCTTC	CASSLGGQSGNEQFF
-	-	TRBV5-5	TRBJ1-4	TGTGCCAGCAGCTTGGAGGCAGAGGTAAAGGAAAAACTGTTTTTT	CASSLEAEVKEKLFF
-	-	TRBV19	TRBJ1-5	TGTGCCAGTAGTCCCAAATGGGCTAGCAATCAGCCCCAGCATTTT	CASSPKWASNQPQHF
few	-	TRBV6-6	TRBJ1-3	TGTGCCAGCAGCGGTACGCCAGGGGGAAACACCATATATTTT	CASSGTPGGNTIYF
few	-	TRBV10-3	TRBJ1-6	TGTGCCATCAGCGAGGGAGGGGACCGGACCCTCCACTTT	CAISEGGDRTLHF
few	TRBD1	TRBV20-1	TRBJ2-7	TGCAGTGCTAGTCGGCAGGGGGCCTACGAGCAGTACTTC	CSASRQGAYEQYF
-	TRBD1	TRBV6-6	TRBJ1-5	TGTGCCAGCAGTACCCCAGGGGGTGGTTTTAGGCCCCAGCATTTT	CASSTPGGGFRPQHF
-	-	TRBV9	TRBJ2-3	TGTGCCAGCAGCGCGGGGAGGACTGATCGACGCACAGATACGCAGTATTTT	CASSAGRTDRRTDTQYF
-	TRBD1	TRBV9	TRBJ1-6	TGTGCCAGCAGCGTAGATGGGACAGGGCGGTCACCCCTCCACTTT	CASSVDGTGRSPLHF
-	-	TRBV6-5	TRBJ2-2	TGTGCCAGCACCATATCCGGGCGGGACACCGGGGAGCTGTTTTTT	CASTISGRDTGELFF
-	TRBD1	TRBV4-1	TRBJ1-2	TGCGCCAGCAGCCAAGGACAGGGCATGGCCCACTATGGCTACACCTTC	CASSQGQGMAHYGYTF
-	TRBD1	TRBV27	TRBJ2-6	TGTGCCAGCACCCGGACAGGGATGGGCTCTGGGGCCAACGTCCTGACTTTC	CASTRTGMGSGANVLTF